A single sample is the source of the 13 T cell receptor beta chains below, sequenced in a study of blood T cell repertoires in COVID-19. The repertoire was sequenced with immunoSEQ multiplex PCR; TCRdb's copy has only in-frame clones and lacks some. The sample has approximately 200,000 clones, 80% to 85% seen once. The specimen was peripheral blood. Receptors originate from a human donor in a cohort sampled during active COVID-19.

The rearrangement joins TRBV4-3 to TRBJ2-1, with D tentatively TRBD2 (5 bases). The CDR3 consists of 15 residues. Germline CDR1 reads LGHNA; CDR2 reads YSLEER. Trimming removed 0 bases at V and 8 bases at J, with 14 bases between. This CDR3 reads CASSQDSGKGYEQFF. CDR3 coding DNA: TGCGCCAGCAGCCAAGATTCCGGGAAGGGCTATGAGCAGTTCTTC.

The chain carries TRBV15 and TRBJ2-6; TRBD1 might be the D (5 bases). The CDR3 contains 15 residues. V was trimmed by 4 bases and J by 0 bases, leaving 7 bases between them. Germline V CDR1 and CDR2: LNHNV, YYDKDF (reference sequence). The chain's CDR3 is CATSIGASGANVLTF. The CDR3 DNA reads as TGTGCCACCAGCATAGGGGCCTCTGGGGCCAACGTCCTGACTTTC.

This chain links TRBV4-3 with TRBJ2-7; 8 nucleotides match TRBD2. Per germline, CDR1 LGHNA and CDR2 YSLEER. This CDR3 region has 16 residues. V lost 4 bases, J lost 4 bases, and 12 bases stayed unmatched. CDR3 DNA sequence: TGCGCCAGCAGCCGTGTTAGCGGGGCGGCCGGATACGAGCAGTACTTC. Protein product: CASSRVSGAAGYEQYF.

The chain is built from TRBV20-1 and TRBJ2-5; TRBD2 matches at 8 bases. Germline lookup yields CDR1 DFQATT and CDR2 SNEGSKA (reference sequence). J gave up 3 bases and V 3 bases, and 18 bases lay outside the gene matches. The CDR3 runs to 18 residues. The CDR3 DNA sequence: TGCAGTGCTAGTTTGCAGTCTCCTAGCGGGCTCCTGGAAGAGACCCAGTACTTC. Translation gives CSASLQSPSGLLEETQYF.

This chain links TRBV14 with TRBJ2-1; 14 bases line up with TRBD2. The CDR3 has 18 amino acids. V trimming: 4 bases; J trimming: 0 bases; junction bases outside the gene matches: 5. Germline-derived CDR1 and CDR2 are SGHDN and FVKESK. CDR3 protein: CASSRRLAGGSSYNEQFF. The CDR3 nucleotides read TGTGCCAGCAGCCGACGACTAGCGGGAGGGAGCTCCTACAATGAGCAGTTCTTC.

CDR3 coding DNA: TGTGCCAGCAGTTCCCTAGACAGGGGTAGCTATGGCTACACCTTC. The encoded protein is CASSSLDRGSYGYTF. The chain couples TRBV27 to TRBJ1-2; 8 bases fit TRBD1. The germline V gene encodes CDR1 MNHEY and CDR2 SMNVEV (reference sequence). V gave up 4 bases and J gave up 4 bases; unmatched junction bases: 8. The CDR3 loop spans 15 amino acids.

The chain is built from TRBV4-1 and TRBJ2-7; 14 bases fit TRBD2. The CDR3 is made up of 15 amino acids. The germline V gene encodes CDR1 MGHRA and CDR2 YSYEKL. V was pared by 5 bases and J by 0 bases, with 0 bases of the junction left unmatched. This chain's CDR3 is CASSGLAGGSYEQYF. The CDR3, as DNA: TGCGCCAGCAGCGGACTAGCGGGAGGCTCCTACGAGCAGTACTTC.

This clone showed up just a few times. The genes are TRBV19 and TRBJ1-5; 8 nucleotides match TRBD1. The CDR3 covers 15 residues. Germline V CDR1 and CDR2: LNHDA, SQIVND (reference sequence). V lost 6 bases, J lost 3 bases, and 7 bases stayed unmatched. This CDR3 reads CASRNQGADNQPQHF. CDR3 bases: TGTGCCAGTAGAAATCAGGGGGCTGACAATCAGCCCCAGCATTTT.

Here the CDR3 DNA reads TGTGCCAGCAGCCAGCTGGGCAGGGATGACAATCAGCCCCAGCATTTT. Translating gives CASSQLGRDDNQPQHF. The chain couples TRBV4-2 to TRBJ1-5; possible D gene TRBD1, 5 bases. This CDR3 region has 16 residues. Germline values: CDR1 LGHNA, CDR2 YNFKEQ. Trimming pared 3 bases from V and 3 bases from J, leaving 15 bases between.

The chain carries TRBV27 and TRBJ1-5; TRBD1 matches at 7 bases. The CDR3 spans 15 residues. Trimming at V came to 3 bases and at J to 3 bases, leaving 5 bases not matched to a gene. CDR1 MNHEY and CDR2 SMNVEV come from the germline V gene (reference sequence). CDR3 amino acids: CASSFTDRHNQPQHF. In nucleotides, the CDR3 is TGTGCCAGCAGTTTTACGGACAGGCACAATCAGCCCCAGCATTTT.

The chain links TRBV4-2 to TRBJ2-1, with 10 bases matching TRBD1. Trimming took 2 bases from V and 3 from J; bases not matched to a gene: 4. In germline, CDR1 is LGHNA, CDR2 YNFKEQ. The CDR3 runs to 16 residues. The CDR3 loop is CASSQSRDRGYNEQFF. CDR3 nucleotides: TGTGCCAGCAGCCAATCCCGGGACAGGGGCTACAATGAGCAGTTCTTC.

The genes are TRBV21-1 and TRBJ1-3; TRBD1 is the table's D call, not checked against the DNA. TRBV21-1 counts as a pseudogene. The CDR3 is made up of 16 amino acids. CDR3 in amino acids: CASSATDRLSGNTIYF. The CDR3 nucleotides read TGTGCCAGCAGCGCAACCGACAGACTCTCTGGAAACACCATATATTTT.

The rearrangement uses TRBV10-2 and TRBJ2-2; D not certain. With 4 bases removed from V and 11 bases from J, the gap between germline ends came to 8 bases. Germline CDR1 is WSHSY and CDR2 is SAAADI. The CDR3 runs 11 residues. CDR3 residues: CASSVARELFF. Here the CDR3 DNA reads TGCGCCAGCAGTGTGGCAAGAGAGCTGTTTTTT.